This TCR beta chain was obtained from a study of cytomegalovirus exposure and HLA in healthy donors. Method: immunoSEQ multiplex PCR; TCRdb's copy keeps in-frame clones and lacks some. The table records some 150,000 clones, 86% of them present only once. This clone was detected once. V lost 5 bases and J lost 6; bases outside the gene matches: 8. The CDR3 is 14 amino acids. Germline V gene lookup returns CDR1 SGHVS and CDR2 FNYEAQ. Sequences were obtained from PBMCs. The rearrangement uses TRBV7-6 and TRBJ1-1; TRBD1 matches at 8 bases. The origin of this receptor is a man younger than 35 in good health and CMV-seropositive. This CDR3 reads CASSPRTGSPEAFF. The CDR3 DNA reads TGTGCCAGCAGCCCCAGGACAGGGAGCCCTGAAGCTTTCTTT.